This entry is about one TCR beta chain. What it recognizes is unknown. The sample comes from a study of cytomegalovirus exposure and HLA in healthy donors. Findings and limits, study-wide: Common viral pathogens (according to a later analysis) appeared linked to several of the most significant clusters. Later on, an analysis showed TCR association rates differing by HLA locus, with DRB1 the most and HLA-C the fewest. Most observed TCR sequences were rare, whereas some public TCRs were detected in many donors.

The PCR made use of 60 Vbeta and 13 Jbeta primers. Measured with immunoSEQ multiplex PCR; TCRdb has only the in-frame clones, and not every one. Counted here are 75,000 to 100,000 clones, roughly 80% occurring once; the ten biggest clones make up roughly 17%. The germline CDR1 and CDR2 sequences are MNHNS and SASEGT. V shed 6 bases and J shed 0 bases, with 9 bases lying between them. This CDR3 spans 14 amino acids. The chain is built from TRBV6-1 and TRBJ1-5; D is ambiguous. This TCR came from a man aged 60 to 69 in good health and CMV-seropositive. The sample consisted of PBMCs. The CDR3, as DNA: TGTGCCAGCAGCTACTTTTTTAGCAATCAGCCCCAGCATTTT. This encodes CASSYFFSNQPQHF.